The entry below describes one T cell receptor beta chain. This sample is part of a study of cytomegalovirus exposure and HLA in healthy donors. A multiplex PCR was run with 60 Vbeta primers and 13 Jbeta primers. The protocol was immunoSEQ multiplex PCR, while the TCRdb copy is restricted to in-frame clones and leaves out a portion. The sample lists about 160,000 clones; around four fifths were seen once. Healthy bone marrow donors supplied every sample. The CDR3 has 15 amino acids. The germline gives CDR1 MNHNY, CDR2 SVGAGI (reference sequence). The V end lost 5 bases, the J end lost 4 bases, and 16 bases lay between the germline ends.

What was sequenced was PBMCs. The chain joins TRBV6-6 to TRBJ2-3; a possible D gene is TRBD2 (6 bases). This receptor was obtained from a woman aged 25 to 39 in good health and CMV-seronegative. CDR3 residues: CASSPLAFSSDTQYF. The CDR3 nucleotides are TGTGCCAGCAGTCCGCTAGCGTTCAGTTCAGATACGCAGTATTTT.